Sequencing of this T cell receptor beta chain was carried out in a study of identical twins. Using its own MiXCR run on the 5' RACE reads, TCRdb lists one record per CDR3 protein. The profile shows roughly 720,000 distinct CDR3 sequences, 15% to 20% of them singletons. Germline CDR1 is MGHRA and CDR2 is YSYEKL. This CDR3 region has 16 residues. V shed 1 base and J 4 bases; nucleotides not matched to a gene: 9. This clonotype has only a few counts. These data were also reused for a study on T cells expressing NK-cell markers.

This sequence was found in a woman between 18 and 29 years old in good health. The sequencing input was PBMCs. This chain uses TRBV4-1 with TRBJ2-5; 7 bases are shared with TRBD1. Here the CDR3 DNA reads TGCGCCAGCAGCCAAGCCCCAGCCAGGGGGATAGAGACCCAGTACTTC. Translated, it gives CASSQAPARGIETQYF.